Presented here are 25 T cell receptor beta chains from one specimen sequenced in a study of molecular identifiers for immune sequencing clone quantification listed by TCRdb under 2018. The receptor library was made with PCR. Sequencing was performed on an Illumina HiSeq 4000. Clones were called with MiXCR by TCRdb after fastp trimmed the public reads at Q25, and only in-frame beta chains were retained. Duplicate CDR3 protein sequences are folded into a single record with the most common DNA and genes. The sample contains hundreds of thousands of distinct CDR3 sequences, nearly 20% of them found a single time. Roughly 0.83% of the sample is taken by the ten largest. The sample taken for sequencing was naive CD8+ T cells from blood, with Jurkat cell RNA spiked in. Reading the label with the study, this specimen's cell subset or site is: FACS-sorted CD8+CD4-CCR7+CD45RA+ naive T cells. Receptor source: a human donor in good health. Some libraries in this study had Jurkat cell RNA spiked in.

About this clonotype itself: This sequence may be a read error, since a much larger clone differs from it by one base. This CDR3 reads CAVGGPDTEAFF. The CDR3 DNA reads as TGTGCAGTCGGGGGCCCGGACACTGAAGCTTTCTTT. The chain employs TRBV12-3 or TRBV12-4 and TRBJ1-1, with a weak D call TRBD1 (6 bases). This CDR3 has 12 amino acids.

Notes on this clonotype: This likely stems from a read error, as it lies one base from a far larger clone. This chain joins TRBV12-3 or TRBV12-4 and TRBJ1-6; D gene uncertain. The CDR3 covers 13 residues. The DNA for the CDR3 is TGTGCCAGCAGTTTAGGTCTTAATTCACCCCCCCACTTT. It codes for CASSLGLNSPPHF.

This clonotype was seen a few times. A much larger clonotype is one base distant, so this may be a read error. The chain joins TRBV27 to TRBJ2-7, with 7 bases identical to TRBD1. The CDR3 has 13 residues. Germline V gene lookup returns CDR1 MNHEY and CDR2 SMNVEV (reference sequence). The CDR3 loop is CAGSSRTGYEQYF. CDR3 DNA sequence: TGTGCCGGCAGTTCCCGGACAGGCTACGAGCAGTACTTC.

This clonotype appeared many times. This chain links TRBV20-1 with TRBJ2-3, with D perhaps matching TRBD2 (5 bases). The CDR3 has 12 residues. V was trimmed by 5 bases and J by 5 bases, leaving 11 bases between them. Germline assignment: CDR1 DFQATT and CDR2 SNEGSKA (reference sequence). The DNA for the CDR3 is TGCAGTGCTCTCTCCGAGGGAGATACGCAGTATTTT. Encoded protein: CSALSEGDTQYF.

This clonotype was counted ten times or more. The chain has TRBV27 and TRBJ2-3; D possibly corresponds to TRBD1 (6 bases). In germline, CDR1 is MNHEY, CDR2 SMNVEV (reference sequence). The germline V and J ends were trimmed by 3 bases and 6 bases, with 16 bases remaining between them. This CDR3 has 15 amino acids. CDR3 DNA sequence: TGTGCCAGCAGTTTCTTCCCGCAGGGGTCCGATACGCAGTATTTT. It yields the protein CASSFFPQGSDTQYF.

This clonotype has ten or more counts. The V and J genes are TRBV4-3 and TRBJ2-7; 10 bases fit TRBD2. Germline V lookup: CDR1 LGHNA, CDR2 YSLEER. This CDR3 region has 17 residues. With 0 bases clipped from V and 2 bases from J, the junction kept 7 bases outside the gene matches. The CDR3 loop reads CASSQDSVAGGTYEQYF. The CDR3 DNA reads as TGCGCCAGCAGCCAAGACTCGGTAGCGGGAGGAACCTACGAGCAGTACTTC.

Many counts were recorded for this clonotype. The rearrangement links TRBV7-9 to TRBJ1-1; TRBD1 matches at 10 bases. This CDR3 is 16 amino acids long. CDR1 is SEHNR, CDR2 FQNEAQ, per germline (reference sequence). The junction had 8 bases not matched to a gene; V was cut back by 4 bases and J by 3 bases. This CDR3 is CASSYHLGQGYTEAFF. CDR3 DNA sequence: TGTGCCAGCAGCTATCATCTGGGACAGGGGTACACTGAAGCTTTCTTT. Variable domain in full (rest from reference TRBV7-9 and TRBJ1-1): DTGVSQNPRHKITKRGQNVTFRCDPISEHNRLYWYRQTLGQGPEFLTYFQNEAQLEKSRLLSDRFSAERPKGSFSTLEIQRTEQGDSAMYLCASSYHLGQGYTEAFFGQGTRLTVV.

This chain links TRBV20-1 with TRBJ2-3; no reliable D call. V lost 0 bases and J 0 bases, leaving 7 bases between the germline ends. The germline V gene encodes CDR1 DFQATT and CDR2 SNEGSKA (reference sequence). The CDR3 covers 14 residues. Here the CDR3 reads CSAREITSTDTQYF. CDR3 bases: TGCAGTGCTAGAGAGATCACTAGCACAGATACGCAGTATTTT.

This sequence joins TRBV11-2 and TRBJ1-1; 8 positions match TRBD1. Unmatched junction bases numbered 8, after V lost 3 bases and J lost 11 bases. Per germline, CDR1 SGHAT and CDR2 FQNNGV. The CDR3 is made up of 13 amino acids. CDR3 protein: CASSFGTGLVAFF. Here the CDR3 DNA reads TGTGCCAGCAGCTTTGGGACAGGCCTCGTGGCTTTCTTT.

This clonotype was found a few times. V and J are TRBV3-1 and TRBJ2-7; possible D gene TRBD1, 6 bases. The CDR3 is 16 amino acids. V was shortened by 2 bases and J by 5 bases, with 19 bases between the two germline ends. Germline CDR1 reads LGHDT; CDR2 reads YNNKEL (reference sequence). The CDR3, as DNA: TGTGCCAGCAGCCAATCCTGGACAGTGGGAGAGGACGAGCAGTACTTC. This codes for CASSQSWTVGEDEQYF.

Of note for this clonotype: A junction end diverges from the germline sequence, so it may reflect a read error. The chain uses TRBV19 and TRBJ1-3; D possibly corresponds to TRBD1 (5 bases). CDR3 length: 15 residues. Germline CDR1 reads LNHDA; CDR2 reads SQIVND (reference sequence). The CDR3 bases are TGTGCCAGTAGCCAAGGGACCCACTCTGGAACCACCATATATTTT. Encoded protein: CASSQGTHSGTTIYF.

This clonotype was counted ten times or more. The V call is TRBV29-1, the J call TRBJ2-3; 7 positions agree with TRBD1. Germline CDR1 reads SQVTM; CDR2 reads ANQGSEA. The CDR3 is 16 amino acids. The junction had 10 bases not matched to a gene; V was cut back by 3 bases and J by 1 base. CDR3 sequence reads: CSVDDLGQEGTDTQYF. The CDR3 coding sequence is TGCAGCGTTGATGATCTAGGACAGGAGGGCACAGATACGCAGTATTTT.

This clonotype was counted at least ten times. The CDR3 nucleotides are TGTGCCAGCAGCTTGGAAGTTCAGGACACCCAAGAGACCCAGTACTTC. It is translated as CASSLEVQDTQETQYF. This chain uses TRBV5-8 with TRBJ2-5; D may be TRBD1 (5 bases). The CDR3 length is 16 residues. CDR1 is SGHTS, CDR2 YDEGEE, per germline. The germline V and J ends were trimmed by 0 bases and 1 base, with 13 bases remaining between them.

With respect to this clonotype: Being one base from a much bigger clone, this may be a read error. V is TRBV30 and J is TRBJ2-2; 8 bases align to TRBD2. The CDR3 runs 14 residues. V lost 4 bases to trimming and J lost 0 bases; unmatched junction nucleotides: 1. The V gene's germline CDR1 is GTSNPN and CDR2 SVGIG (reference sequence). In nucleotides, the CDR3 is TGTGCCTGGATAGCGGGAACGAACACCGGGGAGCTGTTTTTT. It codes for CAWIAGTNTGELFF.

This clonotype was picked up many times. The rearrangement links TRBV5-1 to TRBJ2-5; 12 nucleotides agree with TRBD2. CDR1 is SGHRS and CDR2 is YFSETQ in the germline V gene. The ends lost 8 bases at V and 3 bases at J; junction bases unmatched: 8. This CDR3 has 15 amino acids. CDR3 protein: CASRMTSGGKETQYF. The DNA of the CDR3 is TGCGCCAGTAGGATGACTAGCGGGGGAAAAGAGACCCAGTACTTC.

This clonotype was picked up a small number of times. This clone may be a read error of a much larger clone one base away. The CDR3 is CASTSPLHLLAGAYEQNF. The CDR3 DNA follows: TGTGCCAGCACCTCCCCTCTCCACCTACTAGCGGGTGCCTACGAGCAGAACTTC. The chain links TRBV7-9 to TRBJ2-7; 9 bases map to TRBD2. Germline V gene lookup returns CDR1 SEHNR and CDR2 FQNEAQ (reference sequence). The CDR3 spans 18 residues.

This clonotype was recorded only once. A read error may explain this, as a much larger clone is one base away. This is likely a read error, given that the CDR3 carries no conserved phenylalanine or tryptophan at its end. V gene TRBV5-6 combines with J gene TRBJ2-7; D is undetermined. In germline, CDR1 is SGHDT, CDR2 YYEEEE. The CDR3 consists of 14 residues. Trimming pared 0 bases from V and 1 base from J, leaving 8 bases between. In DNA form, the CDR3 reads TGTGCCAGCAGCTTGGGCAGGTTTTCCTACGAGCAGTACTCC. It encodes CASSLGRFSYEQYS.

This clonotype has ten or more counts. V usage is TRBV6-5 and J usage is TRBJ1-1; 11 nucleotides align to TRBD1. After removal of 7 bases from V and 5 bases from J, the junction contained 15 bases not matched to a gene. The CDR3 covers 17 residues. The germline V gene has CDR1 MNHEY and CDR2 SVGAGI. CDR3 amino acids: CASTMRTGGPGGTEAFF. CDR3 coding DNA: TGTGCCAGCACCATGCGGACAGGGGGCCCCGGGGGGACTGAAGCTTTCTTT.

This clonotype was observed at least ten times. The J gene is TRBJ2-7, the V gene TRBV7-6; a possible D gene is TRBD2 (7 bases). The V end lost 5 bases, the J end lost 6 bases, and 14 bases lay between the germline ends. Germline CDR1 reads SGHVS; CDR2 reads FNYEAQ. This CDR3 region has 13 residues. The CDR3 region is CASSPTGGGEQYF. CDR3 DNA sequence: TGTGCCAGCAGCCCCACGGGGGGCGGCGAGCAGTACTTC. The full variable domain, with the rest looked up from reference TRBV7-6 and TRBJ2-7, is GAGVSQSPRYKVTKRGQDVALRCDPISGHVSLYWYRQALGQGPEFLTYFNYEAQQDKSGLPNDRFSAERPEGSISTLTIQRTEQRDSAMYRCASSPTGGGEQYFGPGTRLTVT.

With respect to this clonotype: This may be a read error, as it is one base from a much larger clone. The chain uses TRBV2 and TRBJ1-4; D is undetermined. Per the germline V gene, CDR1 is SNHLY and CDR2 is FYNNEI. The CDR3 is made up of 12 amino acids. The CDR3 region is CACSEVWEKLFF. The CDR3 region has the DNA TGTGCCTGCAGTGAAGTTTGGGAAAAACTGTTTTTT.

There are many counts of this clonotype. The chain couples TRBV7-9 to TRBJ1-1; maybe TRBD1 (5 bases). The germline CDR1 and CDR2 sequences are SEHNR and FQNEAQ (reference sequence). Trimming took off 4 bases at V and 4 bases at J, with 16 bases between the two ends. This CDR3 has 15 residues. The CDR3: CASSSGTRGITEAFF. DNA for the CDR3: TGTGCCAGCAGCTCCGGGACGAGGGGAATCACTGAAGCTTTCTTT.

This clonotype was counted many times. The rearrangement links TRBV30 to TRBJ2-7, with 10 nucleotides matching TRBD1. The trim removed 0 bases at V and 4 bases at J, leaving 3 bases unmatched. The CDR3 loop spans 14 amino acids. In germline, CDR1 is GTSNPN, CDR2 SVGIG (reference sequence). This CDR3 is CAWSVGDRGYEQYF. The CDR3 DNA sequence: TGTGCCTGGAGTGTTGGGGACAGGGGATACGAGCAGTACTTC.

Only a few counts were recorded for this clonotype. A read error may produce the germline difference seen at one junction end. V gene TRBV6-5 combines with J gene TRBJ1-1, with TRBD1 as a possible D gene (5 bases). The CDR3 is 15 residues long. Germline CDR1 and CDR2: MNHEY and SVGAGI. CDR3 loop: CASSLSQGLNTEASF. The CDR3 DNA is TGTGCCAGCAGCCTAAGCCAGGGCCTAAACACTGAAGCTTCCTTT.

This clonotype was seen ten or more times. The chain carries TRBV14 and TRBJ2-2; 7 nucleotides match TRBD2. V dropped 4 bases and J dropped 5; count of bases not matched to a gene: 16. This CDR3 spans 18 amino acids. Germline lookup yields CDR1 SGHDN and CDR2 FVKESK. Here the CDR3 DNA reads TGTGCCAGCAGCCCCTTGGCGGGAGCTCCTCCGCGTACCGGGGAGCTGTTTTTT. It codes for CASSPLAGAPPRTGELFF.

This clonotype was detected ten times or more. This chain links TRBV7-2 with TRBJ2-7, with D maybe TRBD1 (6 bases). This CDR3 contains 15 residues. Trimming cost V 3 bases and J 2 bases, with 14 bases left between them. Germline V CDR1 and CDR2: SGHTA, FQGNSA. CDR3 protein: CASSLWGRPTYEQYF. The CDR3 region has the DNA TGTGCCAGCAGCTTGTGGGGGCGCCCTACCTACGAGCAGTACTTC.